This T cell receptor beta chain comes out of a study of blood T cell repertoires in COVID-19. In the study overall: In each case, the material was cDNA or gDNA derived from T cells, B-cell-depleted T cells, or PBMCs.

Original analysis: Quantification of nucleated cells was approximated via reference gene primer amplification. The method was immunoSEQ multiplex PCR; TCRdb's version includes in-frame clones alone and lacks a portion of them. V and J calls and clone size are given by that table; D and trimming were obtained from the DNA. The data hold 200,000 or so clones, with 65% to 90% observed a single time. The V gene lost 5 bases and the J gene lost 2 bases, with 18 bases spanning the gap. The CDR3 is made up of 16 amino acids. Germline CDR1 SGHTA, CDR2 FQGNSA. The sequenced sample consisted of peripheral blood. This chain joins TRBV7-2 and TRBJ1-1, with TRBD1 as a possible D gene (5 bases). The receptor was isolated from a man in his fifties or sixties with acute or convalescent COVID-19. The CDR3 nucleotides are TGTGCCAGCAGCCCCCGCATTGACAGCCCTAACACTGAAGCTTTCTTT. It specifies CASSPRIDSPNTEAFF. Variable domain in full (rest from reference TRBV7-2 and TRBJ1-1): GAGVSQSPSNKVTEKGKDVELRCDPISGHTALYWYRQSLGQGLEFLIYFQGNSAPDKSGLPSDRFSAERTGGSVSTLTIQRTQQEDSAVYLCASSPRIDSPNTEAFFGQGTRLTVV.